The next 10 T cell receptor beta chains were all read from a single sample in a study of blood T cell repertoires in COVID-19. Only in-frame clones appear in the TCRdb table, and some are missing; sequencing was by immunoSEQ multiplex PCR. The sample holds about 87,000 clones; under 85% are singletons and the top ten take roughly 3%. The sample taken for sequencing was peripheral blood. The receptors were gathered from a woman of 80 years or more with COVID-19, enrolled during active disease.

The CDR3 DNA sequence: TGCGCCAGCAGCTTGGACGGGGGGCCAATATCACCCCTCCACTTT. Its protein is CASSLDGGPISPLHF. The V gene is TRBV5-1, the J gene TRBJ1-6, with D perhaps matching TRBD1 (6 bases). The CDR3 sequence is 15 residues long. V was shortened by 0 bases and J by 10 bases, with 14 bases between the two germline ends. Germline CDR1 is SGHRS and CDR2 is YFSETQ.

This chain joins TRBV6-6 and TRBJ2-1, with D possibly TRBD2 on 6 matching bases. Germline CDR1 reads MNHNY; CDR2 reads SVGAGI (reference sequence). The ends were cut back, 6 bases at V and 7 bases at J, with 19 bases in the middle. This CDR3 is 15 amino acids long. This CDR3 reads CASRARGDGGNEQFF. The DNA for the CDR3 is TGTGCCAGCAGGGCCCGTGGAGATGGGGGGAATGAGCAGTTCTTC.

The chain has TRBV7-2 and TRBJ1-6, with TRBD1 identical over 7 bases. This CDR3 has 15 amino acids. J lost 7 bases, V lost 1 base, and 4 bases had no gene match. Per germline, CDR1 SGHTA and CDR2 FQGNSA. The CDR3 region has the DNA TGTGCCAGCAGCTTAGTTGGGACAGCGAATTCACCCCTCCACTTT. It codes for CASSLVGTANSPLHF.

This chain links TRBV11-2 with TRBJ2-7; 9 bases line up with TRBD1. CDR1 and CDR2 (germline): SGHAT, FQNNGV. The length of the CDR3 is 13 residues. The junction had 5 bases not matched to a gene; V was cut back by 5 bases and J by 6 bases. CDR3 DNA: TGTGCCAGCAGCGTACAGGGGGCGGGCGAGCAGTACTTC. Its translation: CASSVQGAGEQYF.

The CDR3 sequence: CASSSPTSGREDTQYF. The CDR3 region has the DNA TGTGCCAGCAGTTCACCGACTAGCGGGAGAGAGGATACGCAGTATTTT. This sequence joins TRBV2 and TRBJ2-3, with 12 bases that match TRBD2. This CDR3 region has 16 residues. The trim removed 5 bases at V and 6 bases at J, leaving 9 bases unmatched. The germline CDR1 and CDR2 sequences are SNHLY and FYNNEI.

In nucleotides, the CDR3 is TGTGCCAGCAGCGCTTTTGAGGGCGGCACTGAAGCTTTCTTT. It is translated as CASSAFEGGTEAFF. This chain uses TRBV9 with TRBJ1-1; D is unclear. Germline V CDR1 and CDR2: SGDLS, YYNGEE. Trimming took off 3 bases at V and 4 bases at J, with 13 bases between the two ends. The CDR3 loop spans 14 amino acids.

The chain combines TRBV6-2 or TRBV6-3 with TRBJ2-7; a weak D match, TRBD2 (6 bases). V was trimmed by 0 bases and J by 1 base, leaving 16 bases between them. CDR1 and CDR2 from the germline V gene are MNHEY and SVGEGT. CDR3 length equals 17 residues. The CDR3 coding sequence is TGTGCCAGCAGTTACTCGTTAACGGGGGTTGTATCCTACGAGCAGTACTTC. Its translation: CASSYSLTGVVSYEQYF.

The chain employs TRBV7-4 and TRBJ1-5, with 9 bases aligning to TRBD1. The CDR3 covers 19 residues. The germline gives CDR1 SGHVT, CDR2 SQSDAQ. Unmatched junction bases numbered 18, after V lost 4 bases and J lost 5 bases. The CDR3 here is CASSSGTQGQGREDQPQHF. The CDR3 nucleotides read TGTGCCAGCAGCTCTGGAACCCAGGGACAGGGAAGGGAGGATCAGCCCCAGCATTTT.

This chain connects TRBV10-1 to TRBJ1-2; TRBD1 matches 7 bases. The CDR3 is 14 amino acids. CDR1 and CDR2 from the germline V gene are WNHNN and SYGVQD (reference sequence). V was pared by 6 bases and J by 6 bases, with 10 bases of the junction left unmatched. CDR3 sequence reads: CASSPTGTHHGYTF. The CDR3 bases are TGCGCCAGCAGCCCGACAGGGACCCATCATGGCTACACCTTC.

This clone was seen just once. Written as DNA, the CDR3 is TGCGCCAGCAGCTCACAGGACAGGGCCGTGGCCCAGTACTTC. Protein product: CASSSQDRAVAQYF. The chain joins TRBV5-1 to TRBJ2-5; 8 nucleotides align to TRBD1. This CDR3 is 14 amino acids long. CDR1 is SGHRS, CDR2 YFSETQ, per germline. V dropped 3 bases and J dropped 9; count of bases not matched to a gene: 10.